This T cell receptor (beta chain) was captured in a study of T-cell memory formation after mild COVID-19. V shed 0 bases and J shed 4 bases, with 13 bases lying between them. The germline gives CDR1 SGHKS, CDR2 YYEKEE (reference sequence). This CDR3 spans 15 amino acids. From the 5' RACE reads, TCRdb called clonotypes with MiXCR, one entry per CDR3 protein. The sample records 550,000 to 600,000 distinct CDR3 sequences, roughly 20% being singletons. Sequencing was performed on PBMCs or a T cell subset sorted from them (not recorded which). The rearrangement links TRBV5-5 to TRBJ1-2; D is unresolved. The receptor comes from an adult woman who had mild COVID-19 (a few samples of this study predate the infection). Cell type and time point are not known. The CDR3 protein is CASSLGRRMSYGYTF. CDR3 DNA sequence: TGTGCCAGCAGCTTGGGGCGTAGGATGTCCTATGGCTACACCTTC.